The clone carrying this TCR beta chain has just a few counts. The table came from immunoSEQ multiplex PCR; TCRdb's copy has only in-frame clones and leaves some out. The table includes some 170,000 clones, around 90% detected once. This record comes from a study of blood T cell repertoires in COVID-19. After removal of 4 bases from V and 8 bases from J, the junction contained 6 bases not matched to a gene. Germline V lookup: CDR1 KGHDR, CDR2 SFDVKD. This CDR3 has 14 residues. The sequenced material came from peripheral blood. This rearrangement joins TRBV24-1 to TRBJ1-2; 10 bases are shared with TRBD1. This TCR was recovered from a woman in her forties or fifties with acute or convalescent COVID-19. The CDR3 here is CATSETGQGSGYTF. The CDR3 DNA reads TGTGCCACCAGTGAGACGGGACAGGGGTCAGGCTACACCTTC.